Listed below are T cell receptor beta chains from one sample, sequenced in a study of regulatory T cells in long-lasting Graves disease. TCRdb re-called the multiplex PCR reads with MiXCR, one entry per CDR3 protein. The sample shows approximately 230,000 distinct CDR3 sequences, 18% of them seen only once. The sample here was peripheral blood mononuclear cells (PBMCs), taken at new diagnosis, from a patient treated with antithyroid drugs. The receptor set was obtained from a female donor with Graves disease. Both conserved end residues are part of each CDR3. The D gene is left open where the match is weak. Not every row has a clone size; where given, it reads once, few, many or a size class.

j_call v_call clone_size d_call cdr3_nt cdr3_aa
TRBJ1-3 TRBV18 NA NA TGTGCCAGCTCACCAGAGACAGGCTACTCTGGAAACACCATATATTTT CASSPETGYSGNTIYF
TRBJ1-1 TRBV6-1 NA NA TGTGCCAGCAACAAACTAACAGGGACCACTGAAGCTTTCTTT CASNKLTGTTEAFF
TRBJ2-7 TRBV27 many NA TGTGCCAGCAGTTCCTCACAGGGTACCTACGAGCAGTACTTC CASSSSQGTYEQYF
TRBJ1-5 TRBV19 few TRBD1 TGTGCCAGTAGTATACGCAGGGGGCCTTATCAGCCCCAGCATTTT CASSIRRGPYQPQHF
TRBJ1-4 TRBV20-1 many NA TGCAGTGCGGGGAGGGGTAACGAAAAACTGTTTTTT CSAGRGNEKLFF
TRBJ2-3 TRBV20-1 many TRBD2 TGCAGTGCAGCGGGACTAGCGGGAGGGCCAGCTATAGATACGCAGTATTTT CSAAGLAGGPAIDTQYF
TRBJ2-5 TRBV10-1 many NA TGCGCCAGCAGTGCTACAGGACAAGAGACCCAGTACTTC CASSATGQETQYF
TRBJ1-2 TRBV28 many NA TGTGCCAGCAGTTTAGGGTCCACATTCTATGGCTACACCTTC CASSLGSTFYGYTF
TRBJ2-1 TRBV6-2/TRBV6-3 many TRBD2 TGTGCCAGCAGTTACGCTAGCGGGAGTTGGAATGAGCAGTTCTTC CASSYASGSWNEQFF
TRBJ1-1 TRBV20-1 many TRBD1 TGCAGTGTGATTCAGGGGGCGGGGAACACTGAAGCTTTCTTT CSVIQGAGNTEAFF
TRBJ1-6 TRBV2 NA NA TGTGCCAACAATCTCGATCGAAAACCCCTTCACTTT CANNLDRKPLHF
TRBJ1-1 TRBV18 many NA TGTGCCAGCAGCTCTACAAGGAACACTGAAGCTTTCTTT CASSSTRNTEAFF
TRBJ1-5 TRBV28 NA TRBD1 TGTGCCAGCAGCCCAAGGGGGAGGGGGCGTCAGCCCCAGCATTTT CASSPRGRGRQPQHF
TRBJ2-5 TRBV20-1 many NA TGCAGTGCTACGGGCAGTCAAGAGACCCAGTACTTC CSATGSQETQYF
TRBJ1-2 TRBV29-1 few NA TGCAGCGTTGAAGATCTAGGACAACTCAACTATGGCTACACCTTC CSVEDLGQLNYGYTF
TRBJ2-2 TRBV5-5 many NA TGTGCCAGCAGCCATCTTAACCTGGGTACCGGGGAGCTGTTTTTT CASSHLNLGTGELFF
TRBJ1-2 TRBV12-3/TRBV12-4 many NA TGTGCCAGCAGTTTCGTCATCTCTAACTATGGCTACACCTTC CASSFVISNYGYTF
TRBJ2-7 TRBV28 many NA TGTGCCAGCAGTTCGTTCGGCAGAGCTGACTACGAGCAGTACTTC CASSSFGRADYEQYF
TRBJ2-3 TRBV7-6 many TRBD2 TGTGCCAGCGGGTTGACTAGCGGCCCAGATACGCAGTATTTT CASGLTSGPDTQYF
TRBJ1-1 TRBV15 NA NA TGTGCCACCAGCAGAGATCCCGTAAACACTGAAGCTTTCTTT CATSRDPVNTEAFF
TRBJ1-5 TRBV7-2 many NA TGTGCCAGCAGCCCGGGACCGCTCAATCAGCCCCAGCATTTT CASSPGPLNQPQHF
TRBJ1-1 TRBV24-1 many NA TGTGCCACCAGTGATTTGTTGGGCTTAAACACTGAAGCTTTCTTT CATSDLLGLNTEAFF
TRBJ2-5 TRBV3-1 NA NA TGTGCCAGCAGCCAGTTCGGGACCCAGTACTTC CASSQFGTQYF
TRBJ1-2 TRBV3-1 many NA TGTGCCAGCAGCCAAGAGCCGGGGAATGGCTACACCTTC CASSQEPGNGYTF
TRBJ1-2 TRBV28 many NA TGTGCCAGCAGTTTTGGCAGGTTCTATGGCTACACCTTC CASSFGRFYGYTF
TRBJ2-1 TRBV19 NA TRBD2 TGTGCCACAAATCTAGCGGGATCCTACAATGAGCAGTTCTTC CATNLAGSYNEQFF
TRBJ2-7 TRBV27 many TRBD1 TGTGCCAGCAGTCCTGGGGGACAGGGGGACCGCGAGCAGTACTTC CASSPGGQGDREQYF
TRBJ2-5 TRBV10-3 NA NA TGTGCCATCAGTGAGCGGCAGGACCAAGAGACCCAGTACTTC CAISERQDQETQYF
TRBJ1-5 TRBV12-3/TRBV12-4 NA TRBD1 TGTGCCAGCAGTCAGAGGACAGGGGTGCAGCCCCAGCATTTT CASSQRTGVQPQHF
TRBJ2-6 TRBV19 many NA TGTGCCAGTAGTAACGACGGTTTCTCTGGGGCCAACGTCCTGACTTTC CASSNDGFSGANVLTF
TRBJ2-3 TRBV11-2 NA NA TGTGCCAGCAGCGCCCAGGTTGGTCGGACGCAGTATTTT CASSAQVGRTQYF
TRBJ1-2 TRBV12-3/TRBV12-4 many NA TGTGCCAGCAGTTTAAGTAGAACCTATGGCTACACCTTC CASSLSRTYGYTF
TRBJ1-4 TRBV5-1 many NA TGCGCCAGCAGCTTGGCCCCTTCCCCCTCGGAAAAACTGTTTTTT CASSLAPSPSEKLFF
TRBJ2-6 TRBV27 many NA TGTGCCAGCAGTTTATCGACTGGGGCCAACGTCCTGACTTTC CASSLSTGANVLTF
TRBJ2-1 TRBV19 many TRBD2 TGTGCCAGTAGGGCTAGCGGGGGACGCGAAACCTCCAATGAGCAGTTCTTC CASRASGGRETSNEQFF
TRBJ1-1 TRBV28 many NA TGTGCCAGCAGTAGGACAGTCCCAATGAACACTGAAGCTTTCTTT CASSRTVPMNTEAFF
TRBJ1-1 TRBV30 many NA TGTGCCTGGAGGGAGTCAGTACAAGCTTTCTTT CAWRESVQAFF
TRBJ2-7 TRBV7-9 NA TRBD2 TGTGCCAGCAGCATTTTCCGACTAGCGGGAGATCCCTACGAGCAGTACTTC CASSIFRLAGDPYEQYF
TRBJ1-3 TRBV18 NA NA TGTGCCAGCTCACCAGCAATGGGAAACACCATATATTTT CASSPAMGNTIYF
TRBJ2-7 TRBV28 few NA TGTGCCAGCAGTCTAAGCGGCCGTATCACCTACGAGCAGTACTTC CASSLSGRITYEQYF
TRBJ2-1 TRBV30 many NA TGTGCCTGGAGTGTACGGCGGCCCAAGTACAATGAGCAGTTCTTC CAWSVRRPKYNEQFF
TRBJ1-4 TRBV4-3 NA TRBD1 TGCGCCAGCAGCCGATTGACAGGGGAGAATGAAAAACTGTTTTTT CASSRLTGENEKLFF
TRBJ2-5 TRBV19 many NA TGTGCCAGTAGTGCCCTAGGAGGGGGCAGTGAGGACCAGTACTTC CASSALGGGSEDQYF
TRBJ2-3 TRBV28 many NA TGTGCCAGCGGAAAACCCAGAGTCAGCACAGATACGCAGTATTTT CASGKPRVSTDTQYF
TRBJ2-3 TRBV5-6 NA TRBD2 TGTGCCAGCAGCTTCCGACTAGCACTGAGACAAAATACGCAGTATTTT CASSFRLALRQNTQYF